The TCR beta chain described here comes from a study of cytomegalovirus exposure and HLA in healthy donors. The CDR3 consists of 14 residues. Germline V gene lookup returns CDR1 MNHEY and CDR2 SMNVEV (reference sequence). Trimming cost V 7 bases and J 14 bases; bases outside gene matches: 13. Comments on this clone: The target antigen is unknown.

Vbeta (60) and Jbeta (13) primers were used in the PCR. Using immunoSEQ multiplex PCR, the repertoire was profiled, and TCRdb retains in-frame clones only, with some absent. The table has 200,000 to 250,000 clones, over 65% seen once. Study findings and constraints: Clonal expansion, a later analysis showed, was greater in HLA-associated TCR beta chains than in equally common others. There were reportedly fewer N-insertions in an Asian-associated ancestry cluster than the roughly 670-donor mean, in a later analysis. In vitro confirmation showed a few CMV-associated chains to be CMV antigen specific. Many donors shared some public TCRs, even though most TCR sequences were rare.

Sequenced input: PBMCs. The TCR was taken from a human donor in good health. V usage is TRBV27 and J usage is TRBJ2-1, with TRBD2 identical over 11 bases. CDR3: CASIPTHSGRGEFF. The CDR3 region has the DNA TGTGCCAGCATCCCAACTCATAGCGGGAGGGGCGAGTTCTTC.